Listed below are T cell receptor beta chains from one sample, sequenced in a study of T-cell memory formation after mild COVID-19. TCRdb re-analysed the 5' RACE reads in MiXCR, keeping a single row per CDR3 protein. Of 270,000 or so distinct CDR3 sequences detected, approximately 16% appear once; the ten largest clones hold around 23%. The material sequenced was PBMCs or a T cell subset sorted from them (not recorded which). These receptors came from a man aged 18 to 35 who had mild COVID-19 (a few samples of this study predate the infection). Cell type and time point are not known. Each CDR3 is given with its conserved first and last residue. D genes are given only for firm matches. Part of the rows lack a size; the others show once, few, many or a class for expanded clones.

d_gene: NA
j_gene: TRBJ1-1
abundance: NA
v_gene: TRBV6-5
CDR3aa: CASSYGGRATEAFF
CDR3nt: TGTGCCAGCAGTTACGGAGGGAGGGCCACTGAAGCTTTCTTT

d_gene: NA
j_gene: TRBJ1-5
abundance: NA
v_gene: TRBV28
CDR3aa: CASSGLQQLNQPQHF
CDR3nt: TGTGCCAGCAGCGGCTTACAGCAGCTAAATCAGCCCCAGCATTTT

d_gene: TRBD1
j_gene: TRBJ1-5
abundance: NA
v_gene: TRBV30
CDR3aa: CAWNLWTGINQPQHF
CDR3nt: TGTGCCTGGAATCTATGGACAGGGATTAATCAGCCCCAGCATTTT

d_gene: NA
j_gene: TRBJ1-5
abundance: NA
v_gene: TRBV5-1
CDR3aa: CASSLGTGRQPQHF
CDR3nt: TGCGCCAGCAGCTTAGGGACCGGACGTCAGCCCCAGCATTTT

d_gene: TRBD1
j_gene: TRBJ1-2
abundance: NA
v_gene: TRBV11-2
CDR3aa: CASSLPDRFYGYTF
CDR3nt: TGTGCCAGCAGCTTACCGGACAGGTTCTATGGCTACACCTTC

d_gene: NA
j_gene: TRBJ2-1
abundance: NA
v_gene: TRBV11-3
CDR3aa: CASSVGSEQFF
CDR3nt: TGTGCCAGCAGCGTAGGTAGTGAGCAGTTCTTC

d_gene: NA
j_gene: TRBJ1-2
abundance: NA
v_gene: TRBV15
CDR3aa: CATSRDVGGAFLSYGYTF
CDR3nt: TGTGCCACCAGCAGAGATGTAGGGGGGGCATTCCTTTCCTATGGCTACACCTTC

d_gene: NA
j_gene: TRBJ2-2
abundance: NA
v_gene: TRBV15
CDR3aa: CATSRAWGRGTGELFF
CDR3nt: TGTGCCACCAGCAGAGCCTGGGGGCGAGGCACCGGGGAGCTGTTTTTT

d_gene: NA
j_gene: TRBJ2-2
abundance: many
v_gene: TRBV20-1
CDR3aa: CSARVINTGELFF
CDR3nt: TGCAGTGCTAGAGTTATAAACACCGGGGAGCTGTTTTTT

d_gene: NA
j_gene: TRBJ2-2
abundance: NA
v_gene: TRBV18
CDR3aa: CASSGYSNTGELFF
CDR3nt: TGTGCCAGCTCAGGCTACAGTAACACCGGGGAGCTGTTTTTT

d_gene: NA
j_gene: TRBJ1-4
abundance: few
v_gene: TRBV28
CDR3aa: CASKGGNEKLFF
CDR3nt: TGTGCCAGCAAGGGAGGGAATGAAAAACTGTTTTTT

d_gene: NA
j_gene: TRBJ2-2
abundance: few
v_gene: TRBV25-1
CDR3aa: CASSGEGASTGELFF
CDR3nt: TGTGCCAGCAGTGGGGAGGGGGCGAGCACCGGGGAGCTGTTTTTT

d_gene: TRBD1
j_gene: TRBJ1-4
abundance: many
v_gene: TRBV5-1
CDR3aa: CASSLGQGSNEKLFF
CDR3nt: TGCGCCAGCAGCTTGGGACAGGGGAGCAATGAAAAACTGTTTTTT

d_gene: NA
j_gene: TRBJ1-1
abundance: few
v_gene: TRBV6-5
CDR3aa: CASSPRYNTEAFF
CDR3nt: TGTGCCAGCAGTCCTCGATATAACACTGAAGCTTTCTTT

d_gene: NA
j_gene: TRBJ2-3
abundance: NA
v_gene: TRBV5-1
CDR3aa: CASSYNPDTQYF
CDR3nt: TGCGCCAGCAGCTATAACCCAGATACGCAGTATTTT

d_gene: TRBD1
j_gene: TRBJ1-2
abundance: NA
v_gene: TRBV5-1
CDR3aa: CASSPGTGAYGYTF
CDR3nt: TGCGCCAGCAGCCCGGGGACAGGAGCTTATGGCTACACCTTC

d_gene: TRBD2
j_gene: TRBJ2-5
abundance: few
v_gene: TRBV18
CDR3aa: CASSPNGGALTQYF
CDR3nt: TGTGCCAGCTCACCGAACGGGGGGGCCTTGACCCAGTACTTC

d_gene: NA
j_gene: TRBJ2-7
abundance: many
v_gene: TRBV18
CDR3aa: CASSPGVTLGEQYF
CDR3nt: TGTGCCAGCTCACCCGGGGTGACGCTAGGCGAGCAGTACTTC

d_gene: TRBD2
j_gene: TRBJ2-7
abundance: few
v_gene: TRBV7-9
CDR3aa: CASGLAGVFYEQYF
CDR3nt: TGTGCCAGCGGGCTAGCGGGGGTCTTTTACGAGCAGTACTTC

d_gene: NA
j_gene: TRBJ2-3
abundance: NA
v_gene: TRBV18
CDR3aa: CASSPPATDTQYF
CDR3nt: TGTGCCAGCTCACCCCCCGCGACAGATACGCAGTATTTT

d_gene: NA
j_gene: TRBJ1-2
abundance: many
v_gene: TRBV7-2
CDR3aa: CASSLGQRREGYTF
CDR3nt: TGTGCCAGCAGCTTAGGGCAACGCCGTGAGGGCTACACCTTC

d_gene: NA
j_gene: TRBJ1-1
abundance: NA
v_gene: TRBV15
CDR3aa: CATSSSGGFTEAFF
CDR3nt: TGTGCCACCAGCAGTTCGGGCGGTTTCACTGAAGCTTTCTTT

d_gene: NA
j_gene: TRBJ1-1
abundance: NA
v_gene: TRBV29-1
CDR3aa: CSAGGPSAEAFF
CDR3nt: TGCAGCGCGGGAGGGCCCTCGGCTGAAGCTTTCTTT

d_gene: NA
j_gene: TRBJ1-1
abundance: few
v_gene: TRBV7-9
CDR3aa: CASSPQGYKNTEAFF
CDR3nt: TGTGCCAGCAGCCCACAGGGATATAAGAACACTGAAGCTTTCTTT

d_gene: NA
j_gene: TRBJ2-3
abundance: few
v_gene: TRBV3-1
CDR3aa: CASSQASSTDTQYF
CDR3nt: TGTGCCAGCAGCCAAGCATCTAGCACAGATACGCAGTATTTT

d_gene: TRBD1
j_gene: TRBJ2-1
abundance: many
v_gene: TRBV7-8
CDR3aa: CASRPARTGYHEQFF
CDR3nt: TGTGCCAGCAGACCCGCCCGGACAGGGTATCATGAGCAGTTCTTC

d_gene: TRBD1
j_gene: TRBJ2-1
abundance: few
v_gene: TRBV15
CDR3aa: CATSRPDRGNHNEQFF
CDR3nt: TGTGCCACCAGCAGACCTGACAGGGGGAATCACAATGAGCAGTTCTTC

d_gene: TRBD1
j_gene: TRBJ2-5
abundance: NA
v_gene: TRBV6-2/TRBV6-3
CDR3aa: CASSGWTGIETQYF
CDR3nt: TGTGCCAGCAGTGGGTGGACAGGTATCGAGACCCAGTACTTC

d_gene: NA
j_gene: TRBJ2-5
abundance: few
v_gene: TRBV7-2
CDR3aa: CASSFQGGPPGETQYF
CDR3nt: TGTGCCAGCAGCTTCCAGGGGGGTCCCCCCGGAGAGACCCAGTACTTC

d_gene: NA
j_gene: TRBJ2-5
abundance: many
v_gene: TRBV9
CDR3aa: CASSVGRRQETQYF
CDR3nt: TGTGCCAGCAGCGTAGGACGGAGACAAGAGACCCAGTACTTC

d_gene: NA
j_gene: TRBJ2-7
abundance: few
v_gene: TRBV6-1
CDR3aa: CASRVGYEQYF
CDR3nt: TGTGCCAGCAGAGTTGGGTACGAGCAGTACTTC

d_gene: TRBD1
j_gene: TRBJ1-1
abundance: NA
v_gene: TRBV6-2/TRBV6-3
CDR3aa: CASSYRQGLNTEAFF
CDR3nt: TGTGCCAGCAGTTACAGACAGGGGCTGAACACTGAAGCTTTCTTT

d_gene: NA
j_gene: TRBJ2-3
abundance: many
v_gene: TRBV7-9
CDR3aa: CASSLRDTQYF
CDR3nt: TGTGCCAGCAGCTTGCGGGATACGCAGTATTTT

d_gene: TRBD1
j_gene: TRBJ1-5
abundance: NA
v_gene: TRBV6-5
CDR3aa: CASSYGVPGQGHQPQHF
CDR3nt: TGTGCCAGCAGTTACGGGGTGCCGGGACAGGGTCATCAGCCCCAGCATTTT

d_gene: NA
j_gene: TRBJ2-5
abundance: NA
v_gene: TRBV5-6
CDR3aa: CASSLPVDETQYF
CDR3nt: TGTGCCAGCAGCCTCCCCGTGGATGAGACCCAGTACTTC

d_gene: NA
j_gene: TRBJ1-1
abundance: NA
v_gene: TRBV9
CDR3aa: CASSVAGTGAEAFF
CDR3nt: TGTGCCAGCAGCGTAGCGGGGACGGGAGCTGAAGCTTTCTTT

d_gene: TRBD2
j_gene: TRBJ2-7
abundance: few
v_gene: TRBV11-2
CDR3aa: CASSRSRTSGGPYEQYF
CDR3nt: TGTGCCAGCAGCCGCAGCCGGACTAGCGGGGGGCCCTACGAGCAGTACTTC

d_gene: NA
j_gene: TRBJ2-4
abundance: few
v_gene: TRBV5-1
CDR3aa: CASSSGPTVLAKNIQYF
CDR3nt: TGCGCCAGCAGCTCGGGGCCGACAGTTCTAGCCAAAAACATTCAGTACTTC

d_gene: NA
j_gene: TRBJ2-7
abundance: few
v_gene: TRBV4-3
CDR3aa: CASSRTSNYEQYF
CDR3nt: TGCGCCAGCAGCCGGACATCGAACTACGAGCAGTACTTC

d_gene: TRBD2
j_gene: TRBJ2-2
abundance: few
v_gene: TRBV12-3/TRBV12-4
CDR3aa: CASRRLAVTGELFF
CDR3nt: TGTGCCAGCAGAAGACTAGCCGTGACTGGGGAGCTGTTTTTT

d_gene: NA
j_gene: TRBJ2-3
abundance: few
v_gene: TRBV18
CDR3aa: CASSPGRKITDTQYF
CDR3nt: TGTGCCAGCTCCCCTGGGAGGAAAATCACAGATACGCAGTATTTT

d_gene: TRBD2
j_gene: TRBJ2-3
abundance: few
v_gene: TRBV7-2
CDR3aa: CASSLAMGLAGRSTDTQYF
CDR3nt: TGTGCCAGCAGCTTGGCTATGGGACTAGCGGGGCGAAGCACAGATACGCAGTATTTT

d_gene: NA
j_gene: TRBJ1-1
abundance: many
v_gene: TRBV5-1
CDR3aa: CASSRDGGLSTEAFF
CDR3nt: TGCGCCAGCAGCCGAGACGGGGGGCTGAGCACTGAAGCTTTCTTT

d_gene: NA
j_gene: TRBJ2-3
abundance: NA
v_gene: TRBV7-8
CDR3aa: CASSLPPQGRTDTQYF
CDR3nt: TGTGCCAGCAGCTTACCGCCCCAGGGTAGAACAGATACGCAGTATTTT

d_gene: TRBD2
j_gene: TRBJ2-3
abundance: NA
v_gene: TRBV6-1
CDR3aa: CASCAASGVSDTQYF
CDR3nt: TGTGCCAGCTGCGCGGCTAGCGGGGTGTCAGATACGCAGTATTTT

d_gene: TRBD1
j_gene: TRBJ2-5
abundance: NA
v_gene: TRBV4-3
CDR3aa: CASSRGGQGTETQYF
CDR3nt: TGCGCCAGCAGCCGGGGAGGACAGGGGACAGAGACCCAGTACTTC

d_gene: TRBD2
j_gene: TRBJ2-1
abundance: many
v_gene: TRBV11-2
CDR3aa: CASSQRLAGDNEQFF
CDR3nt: TGTGCCAGCAGCCAACGACTAGCGGGGGACAATGAGCAGTTCTTC

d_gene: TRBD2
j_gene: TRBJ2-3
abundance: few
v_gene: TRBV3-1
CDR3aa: CASSQPFIAGETDTQYF
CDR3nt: TGTGCCAGCAGCCAACCTTTTATAGCGGGGGAGACAGATACGCAGTATTTT

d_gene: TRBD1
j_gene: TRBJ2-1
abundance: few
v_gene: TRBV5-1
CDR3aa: CASSSGQGDDEQFF
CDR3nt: TGCGCCAGCAGCTCGGGACAGGGGGACGATGAGCAGTTCTTC

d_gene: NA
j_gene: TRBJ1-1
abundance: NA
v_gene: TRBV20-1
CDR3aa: CSARDPRENTEAFF
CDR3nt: TGCAGTGCTAGAGATCCGAGGGAGAACACTGAAGCTTTCTTT

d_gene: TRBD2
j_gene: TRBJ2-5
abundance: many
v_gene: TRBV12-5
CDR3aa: CASGWAPSGGHQETQYF
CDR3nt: TGTGCTAGTGGTTGGGCCCCTAGCGGGGGCCACCAAGAGACCCAGTACTTC